This is a list of T cell receptor beta chains from one sample in a study of identifying expanded T cells in peripheral blood. Repertoires were generated with immunoSEQ multiplex PCR, while TCRdb's copy carries only in-frame clones and drops some. The repertoire holds around 75,000 clones, with 85% to 90% as singletons. Sequencing was done on a sample of blood. These receptors were obtained from a person aged 18 to 70 in good health. Each CDR3 is given with its conserved first and last residue. D genes are given only for firm matches. Clone size appears in some rows only: once, few, many, or a class for an expanded clone.

V gene	J gene	clone size	D gene	CDR3 protein	CDR3 DNA
TRBV27	TRBJ1-2	.	TRBD1	CASRQTGGLRGYTF	TGTGCCAGCCGACAGACAGGGGGCTTGCGGGGCTACACCTTC
TRBV5-1	TRBJ2-1	.	TRBD2	CASSFGGSSYNEQFF	TGCGCCAGCAGCTTCGGCGGGAGCTCCTACAATGAGCAGTTCTTC
TRBV14	TRBJ2-7	.	TRBD1	CASSQDWTGTYEQYF	TGTGCCAGCAGCCAAGATTGGACAGGGACCTACGAGCAGTACTTC
TRBV5-1	TRBJ2-1	once	TRBD1	CASSSTGVNEQFF	TGCGCCAGCAGCTCCACAGGGGTAAATGAGCAGTTCTTC
TRBV6-5	TRBJ1-6	.	.	CASSYGSQRPLHF	TGTGCCAGCAGTTACGGCAGCCAGAGACCCCTCCACTTT
TRBV9	TRBJ2-7	.	TRBD2	CASSVGTSPHEQYF	TGTGCCAGCAGCGTGGGGACTAGCCCCCACGAGCAGTACTTC
TRBV10-3	TRBJ1-1	.	.	CATGLEGGNGEAFF	TGTGCCACGGGGCTCGAGGGGGGCAATGGTGAAGCTTTCTTT
TRBV7-6	TRBJ1-4	.	.	CASSLAPLGGMTNEKLFF	TGTGCCAGCAGCTTAGCGCCCTTGGGAGGAATGACTAATGAAAAACTGTTTTTT
TRBV10-3	TRBJ2-3	.	.	CAISGAGALKDTQYF	TGTGCCATCAGTGGGGCGGGGGCACTGAAAGATACGCAGTATTTT
TRBV29-1	TRBJ2-3	.	.	CSVEEGLADTQYF	TGCAGCGTTGAAGAGGGACTTGCAGATACGCAGTATTTT
TRBV6-6	TRBJ1-3	.	.	CASSRTVSSGNTIYF	TGTGCCAGCAGCAGGACAGTTTCCTCTGGAAACACCATATATTTT
TRBV27	TRBJ1-2	once	.	CASSSKAPRDGYTF	TGTGCCAGCAGTTCCAAGGCGCCCAGGGATGGCTACACCTTC
TRBV7-2	TRBJ2-4	.	.	CASSLGAGVDIQYF	TGTGCCAGCAGCTTGGGGGCGGGAGTGGACATTCAGTACTTC
TRBV7-8	TRBJ2-7	.	TRBD1	CASSFPGQGIYEQYF	TGTGCCAGCAGCTTCCCGGGACAGGGAATTTACGAGCAGTACTTC
TRBV6-1	TRBJ2-7	.	.	CASSDEALPTYEQYF	TGTGCCAGCAGTGACGAGGCCTTGCCGACCTACGAGCAGTACTTC
TRBV29-1	TRBJ2-3	.	.	CSVPSTDTQYF	TGCAGCGTCCCTAGCACAGATACGCAGTATTTT
TRBV9	TRBJ1-2	.	.	CASSVTGAANYGYTF	TGTGCCAGCAGCGTAACTGGTGCAGCTAACTATGGCTACACCTTC
TRBV2	TRBJ1-5	.	.	CASSERGLSDQPQHF	TGTGCCAGCAGTGAGAGAGGGCTCTCCGATCAGCCCCAGCATTTT